The 26 T cell receptor beta chains given below trace back to one sample, sequenced in a study of control samples from healthy donors and cancer patients. Clones were read by immunoSEQ multiplex PCR, and TCRdb kept only the in-frame ones, dropping some. The sample shows about 59,000 clones, 92% of them seen only once. The sequenced material came from PBMCs. The receptors shown here come from a man aged 35 to 55 with colorectal cancer.

The chain carries TRBV6-1 and TRBJ2-7; possible D gene TRBD2, 5 bases. V lost 0 bases to trimming and J lost 3 bases, with 9 bases between them. Germline V CDR1 and CDR2: MNHNS, SASEGT. This CDR3 spans 14 amino acids. The CDR3 sequence: CASSEAYRGYEQYF. The CDR3 nucleotides read TGTGCCAGCAGTGAAGCTTACCGGGGCTACGAGCAGTACTTC.

The chain employs TRBV5-6 and TRBJ2-5, with 8 positions matching TRBD1. Trimming at V came to 4 bases and at J to 3 bases, leaving 5 bases not matched to a gene. This CDR3 comprises 14 residues. CDR1 and CDR2 (germline): SGHDT, YYEEEE. In DNA, the CDR3 is TGTGCCAGCAGCACCGGGACAGGTGAAGAGACCCAGTACTTC. It is translated as CASSTGTGEETQYF. Complete variable domain (other parts from reference TRBV5-6 and TRBJ2-5): DAGVTQSPTHLIKTRGQQVTLRCSPKSGHDTVSWYQQALGQGPQFIFQYYEEEERQRGNFPDRFSGHQFPNYSSELNVNALLLGDSALYLCASSTGTGEETQYFGPGTRLLVL.

This sequence joins TRBV12-5 and TRBJ1-1, with 7 nucleotides matching TRBD1. The CDR3 runs to 14 residues. The germline V gene encodes CDR1 LGHNT and CDR2 FRNRAP. Germline trimming cut 7 bases from V and 0 bases from J; bases unmatched to any gene: 5. The CDR3 sequence is CASAPDRVNTEAFF. The CDR3 DNA follows: TGTGCTAGTGCTCCCGACAGGGTGAACACTGAAGCTTTCTTT.

This CDR3 is CASSPSPAGSHEKLFF. CDR3 in DNA: TGTGCCAGCTCACCAAGCCCCGCAGGAAGTCATGAAAAACTGTTTTTT. The rearrangement uses TRBV18 and TRBJ1-4, with D unclear. V gave up 2 bases and J gave up 6 bases, with 16 bases separating them. This CDR3 spans 16 amino acids. Germline lookup yields CDR1 KGHSH and CDR2 LQKENI.

The CDR3 nucleotides are TGTGCCAGCAGGGCCCAAAATAGCAATCAGCCCCAGCATTTT. Its protein is CASRAQNSNQPQHF. The chain employs TRBV6-6 and TRBJ1-5; no clear D gene. Germline-derived CDR1 and CDR2 are MNHNY and SVGAGI (reference sequence). The CDR3 totals 14 residues. V gave up 6 bases and J gave up 0 bases, with 9 bases separating them.

On this clone: The junction departs from germline at one end; a sequencing error may be responsible. The chain links TRBV5-1 to TRBJ2-7; the match to TRBD1 covers 8 bases. From germline, CDR1 is SGHRS and CDR2 YFSETQ. This CDR3 comprises 17 residues. CDR3 residues: CASSLAVGGQVSHEQYF. Written as DNA, the CDR3 is TGCGCCAGCAGCTTGGCCGTTGGGGGACAGGTCTCCCACGAGCAGTACTTC. Full variable domain (remainder filled in from reference TRBV5-1 and TRBJ2-7): KAGVTQTPRYLIKTRGQQVTLSCSPISGHRSVSWYQQTPGQGLQFLFEYFSETQRNKGNFPGRFSGRQFSNSRSEMNVSTLELGDSALYLCASSLAVGGQVSHEQYFGPGTRLTVT.

This sequence joins TRBV29-1 and TRBJ2-7; D gene unclear. V was trimmed by 1 base and J by 3 bases, leaving 7 bases between them. CDR1 SQVTM and CDR2 ANQGSEA come from the germline V gene. CDR3 length equals 12 residues. CDR3 bases: TGCAGCGTTGAAGGACGGTTCTACGAGCAGTACTTC. Amino acid sequence: CSVEGRFYEQYF.

The chain employs TRBV18 and TRBJ2-5, with 8 bases lining up with TRBD1. Germline V CDR1 and CDR2: KGHSH, LQKENI. Trimming cost V 0 bases and J 5 bases; bases outside gene matches: 11. CDR3 size: 17 residues. Here the CDR3 reads CASSPPKGQGSQETQYF. DNA of the CDR3: TGTGCCAGCTCACCACCGAAAGGACAGGGTAGCCAGGAGACCCAGTACTTC.

The chain is built from TRBV2 and TRBJ1-3; no clear D gene. V was pared by 6 bases and J by 1 base, with 10 bases between. The CDR3 consists of 14 residues. CDR1 SNHLY and CDR2 FYNNEI come from the germline V gene. Written as DNA, the CDR3 is TGTGCCAGCAGGCGTCAAGAATCTGGAAACACCATATATTTT. It yields the protein CASRRQESGNTIYF.

This sequence joins TRBV15 and TRBJ2-2; D could derive from TRBD1 or TRBD2 (6 bases each). Trimming left V 1 base short and J 6 bases short, with 15 bases between. The CDR3 has 16 amino acids. Germline CDR1 is LNHNV and CDR2 is YYDKDF (reference sequence). In DNA form, the CDR3 reads TGTGCCACCAGCAGAGCCCCGAACAGGGAGGCCGGGGAGCTGTTTTTT. It yields the protein CATSRAPNREAGELFF.

The chain carries TRBV5-8 and TRBJ2-2; D gene uncertain. In germline, CDR1 is SGHTS, CDR2 YDEGEE. V dropped 9 bases and J dropped 1 base, with 19 bases sitting between them. The CDR3 runs to 16 residues. The CDR3 protein is CATDPNRQRNTGELFF. The CDR3 nucleotides are TGTGCCACCGACCCTAATAGGCAGAGGAACACCGGGGAGCTGTTTTTT.

The rearrangement uses TRBV21-1 and TRBJ2-1; the tabulated D call, TRBD1, remains unverified against the DNA. TRBV21-1 is a recognized pseudogene. The CDR3 sequence is 14 residues long. The CDR3 coding sequence is TGTGCCAGCAGCAAAGCTGGGGGCCTAGAAGAGCAGTTCTTC. This sequence encodes CASSKAGGLEEQFF.

The J gene is TRBJ2-5, the V gene TRBV5-1; 7 nucleotides match TRBD2. J was trimmed by 5 bases and V by 1 base; bases with no gene match: 11. Germline CDR1 SGHRS, CDR2 YFSETQ. This CDR3 contains 16 residues. In DNA, the CDR3 is TGCGCCAGCAGCTTGAACCCGGGACTACCGGGGGAGACCCAGTACTTC. Its protein is CASSLNPGLPGETQYF.

This sequence joins TRBV3-1 (or the pseudogene TRBV3-2) and TRBJ2-1; TRBD2 matches at 12 bases. The CDR3 extends over 18 amino acids. V dropped 2 bases and J dropped 4; count of bases not matched to a gene: 9. Germline V gene data show CDR1 as LGHDT and CDR2 as YNNKEL (reference sequence). The DNA of the CDR3 is TGTGCCAGCAGCCAACCACCCCGACTAGCGGGGGTATACAATGAGCAGTTCTTC. It specifies CASSQPPRLAGVYNEQFF.

The chain has TRBV7-9 and TRBJ1-2; the match to TRBD1 covers 8 bases. Germline V gene data show CDR1 as SEHNR and CDR2 as FQNEAQ (reference sequence). This CDR3 has 17 amino acids. V shed 1 base, J shed 5 bases, and the junction held 12 bases outside the gene matches. In DNA form, the CDR3 reads TGTGCCAGCAGCTTAGGGGACAGGCCTGGACGGTCTTATGGCTACACCTTC. It specifies CASSLGDRPGRSYGYTF.

The rearrangement uses TRBV29-1 and TRBJ2-3, with TRBD1 identical over 7 bases. The V segment lost 6 bases and the J segment 0 bases; nucleotides outside the gene matches: 6. The CDR3 loop spans 14 amino acids. Germline CDR1 reads SQVTM; CDR2 reads ANQGSEA. The DNA of the CDR3 is TGCAGCGTCAGACAGGGCCAAAGCACAGATACGCAGTATTTT. Translating it yields CSVRQGQSTDTQYF.

The gene calls are TRBV6-6 and TRBJ2-7; possible D gene TRBD1, 5 bases. The CDR3 has 14 residues. The V and J ends lost 2 bases and 6 bases respectively, with 14 bases between them. In germline, CDR1 is MNHNY, CDR2 SVGAGI (reference sequence). The CDR3 reads CASSYNAAQGEQYF. The CDR3 region has the DNA TGTGCCAGCAGTTACAACGCAGCTCAGGGCGAGCAGTACTTC.

V is TRBV5-1 and J is TRBJ1-1; 7 bases are shared with TRBD1. The CDR3 runs 15 residues. Per germline, CDR1 SGHRS and CDR2 YFSETQ. The J segment lost 1 base and the V segment lost 1 base, leaving 4 bases of the junction unmatched. CDR3 in amino acids: CASSLRTGENTEAFF. The CDR3 DNA reads TGCGCCAGCAGCTTGAGGACAGGTGAGAACACTGAAGCTTTCTTT.

The chain employs TRBV19 and TRBJ2-7; 10 positions match TRBD1. The CDR3 is 13 residues long. The trim removed 6 bases at V and 6 bases at J, leaving 5 bases unmatched. Germline V gene data show CDR1 as LNHDA and CDR2 as SQIVND (reference sequence). The chain's CDR3 is CASSPGTGAEQYF. The CDR3, as DNA: TGTGCCAGTAGCCCAGGGACAGGGGCCGAGCAGTACTTC.

The chain employs TRBV7-9 and TRBJ1-4; 8 bases are a match to TRBD1. The CDR3 spans 15 residues. Germline values: CDR1 SEHNR, CDR2 FQNEAQ (reference sequence). The J segment lost 7 bases and the V segment lost 5 bases, leaving 9 bases of the junction unmatched. CDR3: CASSPRGQGGEKLFF. CDR3 DNA: TGTGCCAGCAGCCCACGTGGACAGGGAGGTGAAAAACTGTTTTTT. Full variable domain (remainder filled in from reference TRBV7-9 and TRBJ1-4): DTGVSQNPRHKITKRGQNVTFRCDPISEHNRLYWYRQTLGQGPEFLTYFQNEAQLEKSRLLSDRFSAERPKGSFSTLEIQRTEQGDSAMYLCASSPRGQGGEKLFFGSGTQLSVL.

The chain has TRBV5-1 and TRBJ2-1, with 8 bases aligning to TRBD1. V was pared by 0 bases and J by 6 bases, with 2 bases of the junction left unmatched. Germline V gives CDR1 SGHRS, CDR2 YFSETQ. The length of the CDR3 is 14 residues. Here the CDR3 reads CASSLGQGINEQFF. Here the CDR3 DNA reads TGCGCCAGCAGCTTGGGACAGGGGATCAATGAGCAGTTCTTC.

The V call is TRBV7-2, the J call TRBJ2-3; TRBD2 agrees at 9 bases. This CDR3 comprises 16 residues. J gave up 4 bases and V 5 bases, and 10 bases lay outside the gene matches. CDR1 and CDR2 from the germline V gene are SGHTA and FQGNSA. In DNA, the CDR3 is TGTGCCAGCAGCCTCATAGCGGGGGCCTCGGCAGATACGCAGTATTTT. Residues: CASSLIAGASADTQYF.

The V gene is TRBV30, the J gene TRBJ1-1; no definite D call. The CDR3 extends over 12 amino acids. Germline V gene sequence: CDR1 GTSNPN, CDR2 SVGIG (reference sequence). V shed 5 bases and J shed 7 bases, with 14 bases lying between them. CDR3 residues: CAWASPKGEAFF. The DNA of the CDR3 is TGTGCCTGGGCCTCCCCTAAAGGTGAAGCTTTCTTT.

The chain employs TRBV11-2 and TRBJ1-1; D is unresolved. The CDR3 extends over 12 amino acids. From germline, CDR1 is SGHAT and CDR2 FQNNGV. Trimming removed 4 bases from V and 4 bases from J, with 7 bases in between. CDR3 DNA sequence: TGTGCCAGCAGCTCCGAACGCACTGAAGCTTTCTTT. Protein: CASSSERTEAFF.

J is TRBJ2-1 and V is TRBV6-5; 8 nucleotides match TRBD1. CDR1 is MNHEY and CDR2 is SVGAGI in the germline V gene. The CDR3 runs to 14 residues. V was pared by 8 bases and J by 6 bases, with 9 bases of the junction left unmatched. The CDR3 DNA sequence: TGTGCCAGCCTCTGGCAGGGGGCATTCAATGAGCAGTTCTTC. It is translated as CASLWQGAFNEQFF.

The chain employs TRBV6-2 or TRBV6-3 and TRBJ2-5; a possible D gene is TRBD2 (5 bases). Germline loops: CDR1 MNHEY, CDR2 SVGEGT. The CDR3 loop spans 16 amino acids. V was trimmed by 0 bases and J by 2 bases, leaving 13 bases between them. As DNA, the CDR3 is TGTGCCAGCAGTTACTCTTCGGGGTTGGGTCAAGAGACCCAGTACTTC. Amino acid sequence: CASSYSSGLGQETQYF.